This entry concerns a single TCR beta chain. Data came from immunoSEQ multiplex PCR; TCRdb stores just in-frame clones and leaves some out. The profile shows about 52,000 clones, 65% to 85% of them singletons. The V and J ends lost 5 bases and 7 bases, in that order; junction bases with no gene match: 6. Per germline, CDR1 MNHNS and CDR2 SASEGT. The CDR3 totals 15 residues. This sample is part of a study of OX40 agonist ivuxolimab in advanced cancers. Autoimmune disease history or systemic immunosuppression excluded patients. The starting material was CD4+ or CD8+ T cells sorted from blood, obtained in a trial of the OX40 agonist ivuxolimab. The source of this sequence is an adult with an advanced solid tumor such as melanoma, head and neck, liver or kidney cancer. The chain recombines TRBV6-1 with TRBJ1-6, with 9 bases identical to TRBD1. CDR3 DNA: TGTGCCAGCAGTTCTTTGACAGGGGGGAATTCACCCCTCCACTTT. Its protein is CASSSLTGGNSPLHF.